Following are 5 T cell receptor beta chains from one sample sequenced in a study of CD8 T cells in ankylosing spondylitis. Antigens of these TCRs are unknown. TCRdb ran MiXCR on the 5' RACE reads and lists one entry per CDR3 protein. This table holds approximately 300,000 distinct CDR3 sequences, roughly 8% found once. General study findings and limits: Made up of eight highly homologous variants, a TCR beta motif appeared characteristic of ankylosing spondylitis blood.

The sample consisted of blood, either unsorted or a sorted T cell fraction (not recorded which). Receptors were obtained from a male donor with ankylosing spondylitis.

As concerns this clonotype: A much larger clone sits a single nucleotide away, making a read error possible. The chain combines TRBV12-3 or TRBV12-4 with TRBJ2-7, with D tentatively TRBD2 (5 bases). V lost 11 bases, J lost 5 bases, and 37 bases lay in between. There are 19 residues in the CDR3. CDR3 sequence (DNA): TGTGCCTGCCTTTCGGATCTGTCGTCGGTGGGAGTAGGAAGACACGAGCAGTACTTC. Amino acids: CACLSDLSSVGVGRHEQYF.

The sample holds a few counts of this clonotype. The chain combines TRBV29-1 with TRBJ1-1; 12 nucleotides match TRBD1. V lost 8 bases to trimming and J lost 3 bases; unmatched junction nucleotides: 10. This CDR3 is 15 amino acids long. Germline CDR1 and CDR2: SQVTM and ANQGSEA. CDR3: CSTLGTGGLYTEAFF. DNA for the CDR3: TGCAGCACTCTGGGGACAGGGGGCCTGTACACTGAAGCTTTCTTT.

This clonotype was detected only a few times. J is TRBJ1-1 and V is TRBV27, with 7 bases lining up with TRBD1. With V trimmed by 4 bases and J by 1 base, 9 bases remained unmatched. This CDR3 contains 16 residues. Germline values: CDR1 MNHEY, CDR2 SMNVEV (reference sequence). The CDR3 spells CASSSGQIIQNTEAFF. As DNA, the CDR3 is TGTGCCAGCAGTTCGGGACAGATAATACAGAACACTGAAGCTTTCTTT.

A few counts support this clonotype. The chain links TRBV10-3 to TRBJ2-7; D might be TRBD2 (6 bases). Germline CDR1 reads ENHRY; CDR2 reads SYGVKD. The V gene lost 9 bases and the J gene lost 4 bases, with 19 bases spanning the gap. The CDR3 spans 14 residues. CDR3 in DNA: TGTGCCATAAGGACGGGGGAGGCCGGGTACGAGCAGTACTTC. It is translated as CAIRTGEAGYEQYF.

With respect to this clonotype: A much more abundant neighbour one base away suggests this may be a read error. Because the CDR3 is missing its conserved closing phenylalanine or tryptophan, this is likely a read error. This rearrangement joins TRBV7-2 to TRBJ2-1; D call uncertain. V lost 2 bases and J 9 bases, leaving 11 bases between the germline ends. The CDR3 has 13 residues. Looked up from germline, CDR1 is SGHTA and CDR2 is FQGNSA. CDR3 amino acids: CASSLRPHGEQFS. CDR3 bases: TGTGCCAGCAGCTTAAGACCCCACGGTGAGCAGTTCTCC.